A single sample is the source of the 17 T cell receptor beta chains below, sequenced in a study of multiple sclerosis patients with progressive multifocal leukoencephalopathy. Documented time point: approximately 12 months of natalizumab therapy. Data came from immunoSEQ multiplex PCR; TCRdb stores just in-frame clones and leaves some out. The table shows about 25,000 clones, with around 93% occurring only once. The sample in question was PBMCs, obtained from a patient treated with natalizumab. These receptors came from a man aged 25-45 years with multiple sclerosis.

This chain connects TRBV7-2 to TRBJ1-5; 9 bases match TRBD1. The ends lost 3 bases at V and 4 bases at J; junction bases unmatched: 4. Germline V lookup: CDR1 SGHTA, CDR2 FQGNSA. The CDR3 is 15 amino acids. The CDR3 DNA sequence: TGTGCCAGCAGCTTCTCCGGACAGGGGAATCAGCCCCAGCATTTT. Protein: CASSFSGQGNQPQHF.

V gene TRBV6-6 combines with J gene TRBJ2-5; possibly TRBD2 for D (6 bases). V lost 5 bases and J lost 5, with 9 bases in between. Germline V gene lookup returns CDR1 MNHNY and CDR2 SVGAGI (reference sequence). This CDR3 has 12 residues. The CDR3 nucleotides are TGTGCCAGCAGTAAGGGGAGGGAGACCCAGTACTTC. Amino acids: CASSKGRETQYF.

V and J are TRBV27 and TRBJ2-5; D not certain. Germline CDR1 reads MNHEY; CDR2 reads SMNVEV (reference sequence). The CDR3 runs 15 residues. V lost 1 base to trimming and J lost 5 bases, with 14 bases between them. CDR3 in amino acids: CASSLFFDSGETQYF. The CDR3 coding sequence is TGTGCCAGCAGTTTATTTTTTGACTCCGGGGAGACCCAGTACTTC.

Remarks on this clone: An end of the junction differs from the germline gene, which may be a read error. The chain links TRBV11-2 to TRBJ2-1; D is unresolved. The CDR3 consists of 15 residues. Germline loops: CDR1 SGHAT, CDR2 FQNNGV. The CDR3 nucleotides read TGTGCCGGCAGCTGGGTGCTTGGCTCCTACAATGAGCAGTTCTTC. It translates to CAGSWVLGSYNEQFF. The full variable domain, with the rest looked up from reference TRBV11-2 and TRBJ2-1, is EAGVAQSPRYKIIEKRQSVAFWCNPISGHATLYWYQQILGQGPKLLIQFQNNGVVDDSQLPKDRFSAERLKGVDSTLKIQPAKLEDSAVYLCAGSWVLGSYNEQFFGPGTRLTVL.

The chain is built from TRBV4-3 and TRBJ2-3; tentatively, D is TRBD2 (6 bases). Trimming left V 3 bases short and J 3 bases short, with 16 bases between. This CDR3 has 16 amino acids. Looked up from germline, CDR1 is LGHNA and CDR2 is YSLEER. The chain's CDR3 is CASSHTSGRITDTQYF. The DNA of the CDR3 is TGCGCCAGCAGCCATACCAGCGGGCGCATAACAGATACGCAGTATTTT.

The V call is TRBV5-1, the J call TRBJ2-5; either TRBD1 or TRBD2 may fit D (6 bases each). The ends were cut back, 2 bases at V and 1 base at J, with 12 bases in the middle. Germline CDR1 is SGHRS and CDR2 is YFSETQ. CDR3 length: 15 residues. The CDR3 loop is CASSFVADSQETQYF. In DNA form, the CDR3 reads TGCGCCAGCAGCTTTGTAGCGGACAGCCAAGAGACCCAGTACTTC.

This clone came up once. This chain joins TRBV7-9 and TRBJ1-5; D gene uncertain. This CDR3 is 16 amino acids long. CDR1 is SEHNR, CDR2 FQNEAQ, per germline (reference sequence). V was trimmed by 1 base and J by 1 base, leaving 11 bases between them. The CDR3 DNA sequence: TGTGCCAGCAGCTTAGTGAAGGGCGGGAGCAATCAGCCCCAGCATTTT. It yields the protein CASSLVKGGSNQPQHF.

CDR3 coding DNA: TGTGCCAGCAGCTTACTAGCGGGAGCTGTAGATACGCAGTATTTT. Translated: CASSLLAGAVDTQYF. The chain recombines TRBV11-3 with TRBJ2-3; 10 nucleotides match TRBD2. Germline-derived CDR1 and CDR2 are SGHNT and YENEEA. The CDR3 extends over 15 amino acids. Unmatched junction bases numbered 4, after V lost 2 bases and J lost 5 bases.

The rearrangement uses TRBV10-3 and TRBJ1-1; 9 nucleotides match TRBD1. CDR3 length equals 16 residues. The V and J ends lost 7 bases and 4 bases, in that order; junction bases with no gene match: 13. Germline CDR1 ENHRY, CDR2 SYGVKD. The CDR3 region has the DNA TGTGCCATCACCGACCCGGGACAGGGAAGTTTCACTGAAGCTTTCTTT. It yields the protein CAITDPGQGSFTEAFF.

As for this clone: A junction boundary mismatches the germline segment, possibly from a read error. The same CDR3 also results from other DNA sequences found in this sample. The chain couples TRBV7-7 to TRBJ1-5; TRBD1 aligns across 7 bases. The germline CDR1 and CDR2 sequences are SSHAT and FNYEAQ (reference sequence). The CDR3 runs 18 residues. The CDR3 DNA sequence: TGTGCTAGCAGCTTAGGGGGGTGGGGACAGTCGGTGAATCAGCCCCAGCATTTT. It codes for CASSLGGWGQSVNQPQHF.

This CDR3 is CASTLAPGELFF. Written as DNA, the CDR3 is TGTGCCAGTACCCTAGCTCCCGGGGAGCTGTTTTTT. The chain carries TRBV19 and TRBJ2-2, with D possibly matching TRBD2 (5 bases). CDR1 is LNHDA and CDR2 is SQIVND in the germline V gene (reference sequence). This CDR3 comprises 12 residues. Trimming left V 7 bases short and J 6 bases short, with 9 bases between.

J is TRBJ2-2 and V is TRBV4-1; the D is unclear. The CDR3 spans 14 residues. CDR1 MGHRA and CDR2 YSYEKL come from the germline V gene. V lost 2 bases, J lost 4 bases, and 8 bases lay in between. This CDR3 is CASSQISGTGELFF. In DNA, the CDR3 is TGCGCCAGCAGCCAAATAAGTGGCACCGGGGAGCTGTTTTTT.

The chain employs TRBV28 and TRBJ1-1; possibly TRBD1 for D (6 bases). The CDR3 runs 14 residues. CDR1 is MDHEN, CDR2 SYDVKM, per germline. The germline V and J ends were trimmed by 7 bases and 0 bases, with 12 bases remaining between them. The CDR3 region has the DNA TGTGCCAGCATCACAGGGACTATGAACACTGAAGCTTTCTTT. Encoded protein: CASITGTMNTEAFF.

The V call is TRBV4-2, the J call TRBJ2-3, with 9 nucleotides matching TRBD2. Germline-derived CDR1 and CDR2 are LGHNA and YNFKEQ. The CDR3 runs to 16 residues. V shed 6 bases and J 4 bases; nucleotides not matched to a gene: 11. The CDR3: CASRSGLARNSDTQYF. The CDR3, as DNA: TGTGCCAGCAGGTCGGGACTAGCTAGGAACTCAGATACGCAGTATTTT.

The V and J genes are TRBV30 and TRBJ2-1; 10 bases map to TRBD2. This CDR3 region has 16 residues. Looked up from germline, CDR1 is GTSNPN and CDR2 is SVGIG (reference sequence). Trimming removed 3 bases from V and 7 bases from J; junction bases left unmatched: 12. The CDR3 reads CAWRKGPTSGENEQFF. DNA for the CDR3: TGTGCCTGGAGAAAGGGTCCTACTAGCGGGGAAAATGAGCAGTTCTTC. The full variable domain, its missing parts supplied by reference TRBV30 and TRBJ2-1, is SQTIHQWPATLVQPVGSPLSLECTVEGTSNPNLYWYRQAAGRGLQLLFYSVGIGQISSEVPQNLSASRPQDRQFILSSKKLLLSDSGFYLCAWRKGPTSGENEQFFGPGTRLTVL.

This clone was seen just once. V and J are TRBV18 and TRBJ2-5, with D unclear. The tail of the sequence fits TRBJ2-7 better, so the J call may be wrong. The CDR3 totals 11 residues. Germline-derived CDR1 and CDR2 are KGHSH and LQKENI. CDR3 DNA sequence: TGTGCCAGCTCACCGTTCTACGAGCAGTACTTC. This sequence encodes CASSPFYEQYF.

The rearrangement joins TRBV19 to TRBJ1-5; D gene uncertain. CDR1 is LNHDA, CDR2 SQIVND, per germline (reference sequence). The length of the CDR3 is 15 residues. V lost 3 bases, J lost 0 bases, and 9 bases lay in between. The CDR3 DNA reads TGTGCCAGTAGTATTACAGAGAATAGCAATCAGCCCCAGCATTTT. Its translation: CASSITENSNQPQHF.